The source of this T cell receptor beta chain is a study of cytomegalovirus exposure and HLA in healthy donors. The wider study: Of about 400 genotyped donors, 70% to 85% clustered with self-reported Caucasian donors. Whole-study results and caveats: There were several of the most significant clusters that appeared linked to common viral pathogens in a later analysis. DRB1 had the most TCR associations and HLA-C the fewest, a later analysis found, with rates varying by HLA locus.

Germline V gene data show CDR1 as KGHSH and CDR2 as LQKENI. This CDR3 comprises 16 residues. The trim removed 2 bases at V and 4 bases at J, leaving 10 bases unmatched. The PCR made use of 60 Vbeta and 13 Jbeta primers. The table came from immunoSEQ multiplex PCR; TCRdb's copy has only in-frame clones and leaves some out. Reported are some 130,000 clones; the ten largest clones contain approximately 1.7%. Note on this clone: The target antigen is unknown.

The V and J genes are TRBV18 and TRBJ1-2, with TRBD1 matching over 7 bases. The source of this sequence is a man aged 18 to 30 in good health and CMV-seronegative. Sequences were obtained from PBMCs. The DNA for the CDR3 is TGTGCCAGCTCACCAGTAGGGACAGAAATTACCTATGGCTACACCTTC. This gives the protein CASSPVGTEITYGYTF.